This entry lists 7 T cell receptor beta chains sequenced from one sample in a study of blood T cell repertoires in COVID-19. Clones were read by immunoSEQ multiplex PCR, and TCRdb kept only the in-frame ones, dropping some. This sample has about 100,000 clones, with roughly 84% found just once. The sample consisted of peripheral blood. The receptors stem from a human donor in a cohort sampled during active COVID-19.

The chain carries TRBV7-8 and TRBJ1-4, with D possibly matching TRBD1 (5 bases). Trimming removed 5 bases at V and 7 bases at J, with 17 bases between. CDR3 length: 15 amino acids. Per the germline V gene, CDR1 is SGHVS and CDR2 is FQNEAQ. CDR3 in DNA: TGTGCCAGCAGCCTAACCGGGGGGTCCGGTGAAAAACTGTTTTTT. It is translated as CASSLTGGSGEKLFF.

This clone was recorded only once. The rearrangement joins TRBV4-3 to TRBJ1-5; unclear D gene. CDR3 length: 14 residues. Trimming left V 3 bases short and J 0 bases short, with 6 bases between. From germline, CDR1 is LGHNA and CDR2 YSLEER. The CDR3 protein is CASSQEYSNQPQHF. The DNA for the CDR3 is TGCGCCAGCAGCCAGGAGTATAGCAATCAGCCCCAGCATTTT.

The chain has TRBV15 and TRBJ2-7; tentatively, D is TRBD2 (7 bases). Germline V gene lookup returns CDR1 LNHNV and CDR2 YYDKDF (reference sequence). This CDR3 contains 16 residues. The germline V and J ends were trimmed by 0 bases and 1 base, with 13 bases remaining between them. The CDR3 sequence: CATSRDPGGTSYEQYF. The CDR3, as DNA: TGTGCCACCAGCAGAGATCCGGGGGGCACGTCCTACGAGCAGTACTTC.

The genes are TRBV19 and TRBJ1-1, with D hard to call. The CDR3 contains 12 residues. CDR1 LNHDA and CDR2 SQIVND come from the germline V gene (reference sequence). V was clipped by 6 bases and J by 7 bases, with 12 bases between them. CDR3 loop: CASSPRALEAFF. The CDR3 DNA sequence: TGTGCCAGTAGCCCCCGAGCTCTTGAAGCTTTCTTT.

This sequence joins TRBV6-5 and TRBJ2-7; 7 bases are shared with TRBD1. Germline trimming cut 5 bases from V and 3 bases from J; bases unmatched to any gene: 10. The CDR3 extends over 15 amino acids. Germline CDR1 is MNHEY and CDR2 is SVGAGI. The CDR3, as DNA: TGTGCCAGCAGTCCAGACCCGGGACAGAACTACGAGCAGTACTTC. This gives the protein CASSPDPGQNYEQYF.

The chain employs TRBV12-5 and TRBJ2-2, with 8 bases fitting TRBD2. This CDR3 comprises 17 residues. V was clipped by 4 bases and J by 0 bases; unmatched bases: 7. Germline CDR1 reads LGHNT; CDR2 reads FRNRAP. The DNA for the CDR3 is TGTGCTAGTGGTTGGGGGGAAGCGGGGGCGAACACCGGGGAGCTGTTTTTT. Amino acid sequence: CASGWGEAGANTGELFF.

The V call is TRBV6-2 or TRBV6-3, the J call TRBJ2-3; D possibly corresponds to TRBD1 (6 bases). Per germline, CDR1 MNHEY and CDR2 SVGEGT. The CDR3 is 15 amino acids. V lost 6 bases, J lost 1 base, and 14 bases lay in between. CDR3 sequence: CASSDGQIGTDTQYF. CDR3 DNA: TGTGCCAGCAGCGATGGACAGATAGGCACAGATACGCAGTATTTT.